Listed here is a single TCR beta chain. Its antigen target is currently unknown. Nothing much larger sits one base from this clone, and base qualities are not available. The source of the sample is a study of blood T cell repertoires in COVID-19 (dated by TCRdb to the early 2020s). Looking at the study overall: Collaborator samples came from the United States, Italy and Spain and covered acute and convalescent phases of COVID-19. Deeply sampled blood TCRbeta repertoires from subjects exposed to, actively infected with, or recovered from COVID-19 were included in the dataset. Samples were obtained from the ongoing ImmuneRACE study (first 160 participants) and from 1,254 subjects provided by 6 global collaborators. The material from the prospective study consisted of cDNA or gDNA derived from T cells, B-cell-depleted T cells, or PBMCs. The repertoires were made available in a free public database intended to serve as a resource for research on the immune response to SARS-CoV-2. Sample metadata almost always included a de-identified subject ID, COVID-19 status, age in years and sex. Where available, HLA class I and class II types were taken from metadata supplied by the sample provider and were not determined by assay-based typing. Findings and caveats that apply to the study as a whole: The amount of clinical and demographic metadata varied by source and participant and was provided uncurated.

TCRbeta CDR3 regions were amplified from genomic DNA by means of the immunoSEQ Assay, a bias-controlled multiplex PCR. The published analysis was carried out like this. Within the assay, amplification of reference gene primers was used to estimate how many nucleated cells each sample contained. To quantify the absolute abundance of each unique TCRbeta CDR3 rearrangement, sequence reads were collapsed and filtered. Productive Simpson clonality was computed per sample as the square root of Simpson's diversity index over productive rearrangements. TCRdb re-hosts the immuneACCESS table, in-frame sequences only. Its copies lack some clones; in the studies checked, an unresolved V gene accounts for under half of them, and the cause for the rest is not known. The V and J calls and the clone size are those of that table, but D and trimming were determined from the DNA. The sample profile shows approximately 500,000 clones; 85% to 90% of them were found once. Jointly, the top ten make up roughly 7.3% of the sample.

In Seattle, one collaborating source enrolled patients while the infection was active and tracked those patients longitudinally over the course of disease. Each collaborating institution followed its own protocols to collect whole blood in K2EDTA tubes. For TCRbeta analysis, collaborator samples were shipped as frozen whole blood, as isolated PBMCs, or as DNA extracted from either sample type. The germline V gene yields SGHDT for CDR1 and YYEEEE for CDR2. Including the terminal cysteine and phenylalanine, the CDR3 comprises 16 residues. The retained sequence is limited to the CDR3, 48 bases, with the frame set at the first base. V is shortened by 2 bases, J by 5 bases, and the region joining them spans 19 bases.

In this chain, TRBV5-6 is recombined with TRBJ2-5, and possibly TRBD2, on 6 matching bases. Sequenced input: peripheral blood. The clonotype was recovered from a woman aged 45-59 years with COVID-19, enrolled during active disease. The CDR3 region has the sequence CASSFYGPPGVETQYF. The sequence in DNA is TGTGCCAGCAGCTTCTACGGACCACCGGGGGTGGAGACCCAGTACTTC.